This T cell receptor beta chain was observed in a study of shared clonotypes between healthy human individuals (dated by TCRdb to 2018 to 2021). With respect to the entire study: The cohort comprised a couple of women and a few men aged 18 to 49 years. For each donor, CD4 naive and CD4 memory were each run on three plates, CD8 naive on two plates, and CD8 memory on one plate. To estimate repertoire size and how much clonotype sharing occurs between individuals, the study deeply sequenced the blood TCR repertoires of several healthy adults. To increase sequencing depth and limit assay-specific biases, TCR repertoire library preparation and sequencing were carried out by different laboratories using diverse techniques. Per donor, leukapheresis produced somewhere between about 0.94 and 9.5 billion PBMCs. Results the study describes overall, beyond this receptor: Only blood was sampled, and tissue TCR repertoires likely differ from those in blood. Incomplete sequencing was indicated by rarefaction of sorted-subset datasets, despite the large sequencing depth. Sharing across several donors was observed for about 4.8% of naive CD4, about 4% of naive CD8, roughly 2.4% of memory CD4, and roughly 0.4% of memory CD8 clonotypes. Because the study included a small number of donors, the genetic and exposure-history diversity represented was limited. Pairwise subsampling indicated that sequencing depth was expected to affect the degree of clonotype sharing among donors. Compared with non-shared clonotypes, clonotypes shared by all four sorted-subset donors had higher generation probabilities. Larger estimated clonotype richness was generally found for naive subsets than for memory subsets.

Concerning this clone itself: Its antigen specificity is not known. No per-base quality is available; no much larger clone lies one base away.

From the cysteine up to the phenylalanine, the CDR3 has a length of 16 residues. The sequence is cut down to CDR3 DNA, 48 bases in frame from base 1. The CDR1 and CDR2 encoded by the germline V gene are SGHVS and FQNEAQ. Cut back by 5 bases and 2 bases, the V and J ends lie 16 bases apart. Healthy HIV-negative adults with no recently reported acute infections or vaccinations were included as donors. Only Caucasian adults living in Nashville, Tennessee, USA were represented among the donors. CD4+ T cells were enriched by magnetic negative selection, after which naive cells were positively selected on CD45RA and the negative fraction was taken as the memory subset. Blood was obtained by leukapheresis, after which PBMCs were separated by Ficoll-Histopaque density gradient centrifugation and cryopreserved in liquid nitrogen vapor phase. Analytical flow cytometry was used to check the purity and quantity of every magnetically sorted T cell population. Genomic DNA was isolated from every sorted fraction and measured by UV absorbance on a Nanodrop 2000c.

Using the deep immunoSEQ assay, TCR CDR3 regions were amplified from genomic DNA by multiplex PCR. Extracted genomic DNA from each cell subset was distributed evenly across all wells of several immunoSEQ 96-well plates, and each plate was treated as a replicate. Each replicate PCR for sorted subsets received about 200 ng genomic DNA, equal to tens of thousands of T cell genomes. The purified libraries were quantified using a Qubit 3.0 fluorometer, sized with a Bioanalyzer 2100, and then quantified again using the KAPA Library Quantification kit. Each immunoSEQ 96-well plate was sequenced on its own single-read 150-cycle Illumina NextSeq 550 flow cell. The authors' pipeline ran thus. Because the immunoSEQ output included only junctional sequences and no quality scores, the filtering could not be the same as the filtering used for full-length reads. Sequences were annotated with PyIR, a Python wrapper for IgBLAST v1.9, and V/J genes and CDR3 were assigned using IMGT germline references. Reads with weak V/J assignments (E-value above 1e-6), missing CDR3, stop codons, out-of-frame junctions, or ambiguous translated residues were removed. V3J clonotypes were defined as sequences sharing the same inferred V gene, J gene, and CDR3 amino acid sequence. Percentage overlap between repertoires was computed as shared unique clonotypes divided by the size of the smaller repertoire. Three approaches were used to assess repertoire richness: RTK rarefaction, the Chao1 estimator, and Recon v2.1 estimates of unobserved clonotypes. OLGA was used to compute generation probabilities for all TCRbeta clonotypes that the gDNA method yielded from a handful of donors. Imported from immuneACCESS, the table was reduced by TCRdb to in-frame sequences with V and J called. These copies leave out some clones; in studies compared against another copy, an unresolved V gene accounts for under half, and the cause of the remainder is not known. V and J calls and clone size follow that table, whereas D and trimming were derived from the DNA. The sample profile shows 2 million to 2.5 million clones; 92% of them were found once. The ten largest make up 0.37% of the sample.

Sample: naive CD4+ T cells from PBMCs. In light of the paper, this sample's cell subset or site label describes: CD45RA+ positively selected. The rearranged segments are TRBV7-8 and TRBJ1-5; tentative D gene TRBD1, with 5 bases matching. The TCR comes from a man aged 18-30 years in good health. Some clones in this sample may be carry-over from other donors' samples. The DNA reads TGTGCCAGCAGCCCGGGGGGTACCAGGGGCAATCAGCCCCAGCATTTT. Translated, it gives CASSPGGTRGNQPQHF.